A selection of T cell receptor beta chains follows, all from one sample in a study of OX40 agonist ivuxolimab in advanced cancers. The table came from immunoSEQ multiplex PCR; TCRdb's copy has only in-frame clones and leaves some out. The sample has some 70,000 clones; approximately 91% are singletons. The sequences come from CD4+ or CD8+ T cells sorted from blood, collected in a trial of the OX40 agonist ivuxolimab. These receptors originate from an adult with an advanced solid tumor such as melanoma, head and neck, liver or kidney cancer. Each CDR3 is given with its conserved first and last residue. D genes are given only for firm matches. Some rows have no size entry. The others give once, few or many, or a class for an expanded clone.

j_call,v_call,clone_size,cdr3_length,d_call,cdr3_aa,cdr3_nt
TRBJ1-2,TRBV6-5,-,13,TRBD1,CASGGQGGYGYTF,TGTGCCAGCGGGGGACAGGGGGGCTATGGCTACACCTTC
TRBJ2-7,TRBV4-2,-,14,-,CASSPRTVVGEQYF,TGTGCCAGCAGCCCCCGTACAGTGGTGGGCGAGCAGTACTTC
TRBJ1-5,TRBV27,once,13,-,CASSLELGQPQHF,TGTGCCAGCAGTTTGGAGCTTGGGCAGCCCCAGCATTTT
TRBJ2-2,TRBV9,-,15,TRBD2,CASSVGASGAGELFF,TGTGCCAGCAGCGTAGGGGCTAGCGGGGCCGGGGAGCTGTTTTTT
TRBJ2-2,TRBV6-6,-,14,-,CASSRAFLGGELFF,TGTGCCAGCAGTCGGGCTTTCTTAGGGGGGGAGCTGTTTTTT
TRBJ1-5,TRBV4-1,-,15,-,CASSQEGRVGQPQHF,TGCGCCAGCAGCCAAGAGGGCAGGGTGGGTCAGCCCCAGCATTTT
TRBJ2-7,TRBV7-2,-,12,-,CASSLAEGEQYF,TGTGCCAGCAGCTTGGCGGAGGGAGAGCAGTACTTC
TRBJ2-5,TRBV5-6,-,13,-,CASSLASQETQYF,TGTGCCAGCAGCTTGGCAAGCCAAGAGACCCAGTACTTC
TRBJ1-5,TRBV11-3,-,13,-,CASSLDPSQPQHF,TGTGCCAGCAGCTTAGATCCGAGTCAGCCCCAGCATTTT
TRBJ2-1,TRBV11-2,-,16,TRBD1,CASSQRQGGSYNEQFF,TGTGCCAGCAGCCAAAGACAGGGTGGGTCCTACAATGAGCAGTTCTTC
TRBJ2-7,TRBV2,-,13,-,CASRRVYSDEQYF,TGTGCCAGCAGACGCGTTTATTCGGACGAGCAGTACTTC
TRBJ2-3,TRBV18,-,18,TRBD2,CASSPISLAGGGTDTQYF,TGTGCCAGCTCACCAATATCCCTAGCGGGGGGAGGCACAGATACGCAGTATTTT
TRBJ1-5,TRBV6-4,-,13,TRBD1,CASSRQGDQPQHF,TGTGCCAGCAGTCGGCAGGGGGATCAGCCCCAGCATTTT
TRBJ2-5,TRBV11-3,-,14,TRBD1,CASSLQGAQETQYF,TGTGCCAGCAGCTTACAGGGGGCTCAAGAGACCCAGTACTTC
TRBJ1-2,TRBV19,-,13,-,CASSIDSNYGYTF,TGTGCCAGTAGTATAGACAGCAACTATGGCTACACCTTC
TRBJ2-3,TRBV19,-,16,-,CASSIDRDGRTDTQYF,TGTGCCAGTAGTATAGATCGGGACGGTCGCACAGATACGCAGTATTTT
TRBJ2-7,TRBV4-1,-,16,TRBD2,CASSPSSGGRSYEQYF,TGCGCCAGCAGCCCTTCTAGCGGGGGGAGGTCCTACGAGCAGTACTTC
TRBJ1-1,TRBV6-1,-,15,-,CASSVPQGMNTEAFF,TGTGCCAGCAGTGTTCCACAGGGTATGAACACTGAAGCTTTCTTT
TRBJ2-7,TRBV5-4,-,14,-,CASSLAGRPYEQYF,TGTGCCAGCAGCTTGGCCGGACGTCCCTACGAGCAGTACTTC
TRBJ2-7,TRBV6-1,-,15,TRBD1,CASSGRGTLSYEQYF,TGTGCCAGCAGTGGCAGGGGGACACTCTCCTACGAGCAGTACTTC
TRBJ1-2,TRBV2,-,13,-,CASRGTAEGGYTF,TGTGCCAGCAGGGGGACGGCGGAGGGCGGCTACACCTTC
TRBJ2-1,TRBV18,-,15,-,CASSDASSSYNEQFF,TGTGCCAGCTCAGATGCGAGTAGCTCCTACAATGAGCAGTTCTTC
TRBJ2-3,TRBV5-1,-,16,TRBD1,CASSLAGGRSTDTQYF,TGCGCCAGCAGCTTGGCAGGGGGACGGAGCACAGATACGCAGTATTTT
TRBJ2-3,TRBV5-6,-,13,TRBD2,CASSVLATDTQYF,TGTGCCAGCAGCGTACTAGCGACAGATACGCAGTATTTT
TRBJ1-1,TRBV7-9,-,15,-,CASSLESPSGRGAFF,TGTGCCAGCAGCTTAGAATCCCCATCAGGGCGAGGAGCTTTCTTT
TRBJ2-5,TRBV19,-,14,-,CASSIGAGGETQYF,TGTGCCAGTAGTATAGGCGCAGGGGGGGAGACCCAGTACTTC
TRBJ2-1,TRBV2,-,13,-,CASSEATDFEQFF,TGTGCCAGCAGTGAAGCGACAGATTTCGAGCAGTTCTTC
TRBJ2-5,TRBV28,-,14,-,CASSLAGQQETQYF,TGTGCCAGCAGTTTAGCGGGACAGCAAGAGACCCAGTACTTC
TRBJ2-3,TRBV19,-,15,-,CASSIVDGGADTQYF,TGTGCCAGTAGTATAGTGGACGGGGGAGCAGATACGCAGTATTTT
TRBJ2-5,TRBV28,-,15,TRBD2,CASSVPAAGAETQYF,TGTGCCAGCAGCGTCCCCGCAGCGGGGGCGGAGACCCAGTACTTC
TRBJ1-4,TRBV28,-,14,-,CASSVGAPNEKLFF,TGTGCCAGCAGTGTAGGGGCCCCAAATGAAAAACTGTTTTTT
TRBJ2-1,TRBV5-1,-,14,-,CASSLEGTYNEQFF,TGCGCCAGCAGCTTGGAGGGGACCTACAATGAGCAGTTCTTC
TRBJ2-1,TRBV7-3,once,16,TRBD2,CASSRGGLISYNEQFF,TGTGCCAGCAGCCGGGGGGGCCTCATCTCCTACAATGAGCAGTTCTTC
TRBJ1-2,TRBV7-9,-,15,TRBD1,CASSHSRGTAYGYTF,TGTGCCAGCAGCCACAGCAGGGGGACAGCCTATGGCTACACCTTC
TRBJ2-1,TRBV19,-,15,-,CASSIERAPGNEQFF,TGTGCCAGTAGTATAGAGAGGGCCCCCGGGAATGAGCAGTTCTTC
TRBJ2-7,TRBV18,-,14,-,CASSPGTPSYEQYF,TGTGCCAGCTCACCAGGGACACCCTCCTACGAGCAGTACTTC
TRBJ2-3,TRBV7-2,once,17,TRBD2,CASSLDGTSGRAGTQYF,TGTGCCAGCAGCTTAGACGGAACTAGCGGGAGGGCCGGTACGCAGTATTTT
TRBJ1-4,TRBV18,-,15,-,CASSPFGGADEKLFF,TGTGCCAGCTCACCTTTTGGGGGCGCCGATGAAAAACTGTTTTTT
TRBJ2-6,TRBV28,-,15,-,CASSRGGPGANVLTF,TGTGCCAGCAGTAGAGGGGGGCCTGGGGCCAACGTCCTGACTTTC
TRBJ2-2,TRBV7-9,-,15,-,CASSPPTGDTGELFF,TGTGCCAGCAGCCCACCAACCGGGGACACCGGGGAGCTGTTTTTT
TRBJ2-2,TRBV7-2,-,14,TRBD2,CASSFGLAGGELFF,TGTGCCAGCAGCTTCGGACTAGCGGGCGGGGAGCTGTTTTTT
TRBJ1-4,TRBV2,-,15,-,CASRKEGITNEKLFF,TGTGCCAGCAGAAAGGAAGGGATTACTAATGAAAAACTGTTTTTT
TRBJ2-7,TRBV6-5,-,14,-,CASSYARSPGEQYF,TGTGCCAGCAGTTACGCCCGTTCCCCCGGGGAGCAGTACTTC
TRBJ1-4,TRBV6-5,-,14,TRBD1,CASSRDRGQRKLFF,TGTGCCAGCAGCCGGGACAGGGGGCAGCGAAAACTGTTTTTT
TRBJ2-3,TRBV20-1,-,11,-,CSVGSGDTQYF,TGCAGTGTGGGGTCCGGAGATACGCAGTATTTT
TRBJ2-1,TRBV10-3,once,15,-,CAITTGLSGSNEQFF,TGTGCCATCACTACGGGTCTAAGCGGTTCGAATGAGCAGTTCTTC
TRBJ1-1,TRBV19,-,13,-,CASSIDRNTEAFF,TGTGCCAGTAGTATCGACAGGAACACTGAAGCTTTCTTT